These 29 T cell receptor beta chains share one sample of origin, sequenced in a study of CD8+ T cells in alopecia areata. It was cDNA, reverse transcribed from extracted RNA, that served as the sequencing template. TCRdb's table, derived via immunoSEQ multiplex PCR, lists solely in-frame clones and lacks some. The sample lists over 90,000 clones, around three fifths occurring once. Specimen: CD4+ T cells sorted from blood. These receptors were obtained from a human donor in good health.

The rearrangement joins TRBV7-2 to TRBJ2-7, with TRBD2 matching over 7 bases. V lost 5 bases to trimming and J lost 5 bases; unmatched junction nucleotides: 9. The CDR3 contains 14 residues. Germline assignment: CDR1 SGHTA and CDR2 FQGNSA. Written as DNA, the CDR3 is TGTGCCAGCAGCCTACGACTAGCAACCAACGAGCAGTACTTC. It encodes CASSLRLATNEQYF.

The V gene is TRBV29-1, the J gene TRBJ1-2; a possible D gene is TRBD1 (5 bases). The germline V gene encodes CDR1 SQVTM and CDR2 ANQGSEA. Trimming took 5 bases from V and 8 from J, leaving 12 bases between them. This CDR3 has 11 residues. This CDR3 reads CSVQWGRGYTF. The CDR3, as DNA: TGCAGCGTTCAGTGGGGCAGAGGCTACACCTTC. The entire variable domain, with the rest obtained from reference TRBV29-1 and TRBJ1-2, is as follows: SAVISQKPSRDICQRGTSLTIQCQVDSQVTMMFWYRQQPGQSLTLIATANQGSEATYESGFVIDKFPISRPNLTFSTLTVSNMSPEDSSIYLCSVQWGRGYTFGSGTRLTVV.

The genes are TRBV29-1 and TRBJ2-3; 13 bases map to TRBD2. Germline V gene sequence: CDR1 SQVTM, CDR2 ANQGSEA. This CDR3 contains 14 residues. Trimming removed 7 bases from V and 4 bases from J; junction bases left unmatched: 5. The CDR3 reads CSGLLAGGPDTQYF. The DNA for the CDR3 is TGCAGCGGCCTACTAGCGGGGGGGCCAGATACGCAGTATTTT.

The CDR3 nucleotides are TGCAGTGCCCCGGGAGATACGCAGTATTTT. It yields the protein CSAPGDTQYF. The chain is built from TRBV20-1 and TRBJ2-3; no definite D call. This CDR3 comprises 10 residues. The V end was cut by 6 bases, the J end by 5 bases, with 6 bases between. The germline V gene encodes CDR1 DFQATT and CDR2 SNEGSKA (reference sequence).

V usage is TRBV11-2 and J usage is TRBJ1-2; D call uncertain. Germline lookup yields CDR1 SGHAT and CDR2 FQNNGV. The CDR3 is 13 amino acids. The V and J ends lost 3 bases and 6 bases respectively, with 11 bases between them. This CDR3 is CASSFGSQDGYTF. The CDR3 DNA reads as TGTGCCAGCAGCTTCGGATCCCAGGATGGCTACACCTTC.

This clone came up a few times. The V call is TRBV7-2, the J call TRBJ2-5; the D gene is possibly TRBD1 (6 bases). The germline CDR1 and CDR2 sequences are SGHTA and FQGNSA. The V and J ends lost 7 bases and 5 bases respectively, with 11 bases between them. The CDR3 has 12 amino acids. DNA for the CDR3: TGTGCCAGCACCCAGGGGCGTGAGACCCAGTACTTC. Its protein product is CASTQGRETQYF.

This chain connects TRBV29-1 to TRBJ2-7; 10 bases agree with TRBD2. This CDR3 has 14 amino acids. CDR1 is SQVTM and CDR2 is ANQGSEA in the germline V gene. The ends lost 6 bases at V and 2 bases at J; junction bases unmatched: 7. The CDR3 DNA reads as TGCAGCGTCAATAGCGGGGGGCCGACCTACGAGCAGTACTTC. As protein: CSVNSGGPTYEQYF.

The CDR3 region has the DNA TGCAGCGTGAAGGGATGGGTCACTGAAGCTTTCTTT. The encoded protein is CSVKGWVTEAFF. This chain links TRBV29-1 with TRBJ1-1; no reliable D call. The germline gives CDR1 SQVTM, CDR2 ANQGSEA. There are 12 residues in the CDR3. Trimming removed 6 bases at V and 4 bases at J, with 12 bases between.

The V and J genes are TRBV28 and TRBJ1-2, with no clear D. Trimming cost V 2 bases and J 5 bases, with 12 bases left between them. In germline, CDR1 is MDHEN, CDR2 SYDVKM. CDR3 length: 14 amino acids. The CDR3 here is CASSLAQVGYGYTF. CDR3 DNA sequence: TGTGCCAGCAGTTTAGCCCAGGTCGGATATGGCTACACCTTC.

This clone was seen a handful of times. The gene calls are TRBV7-8 and TRBJ1-4; D not certain. Germline-derived CDR1 and CDR2 are SGHVS and FQNEAQ. CDR3 length equals 17 residues. V lost 7 bases and J 0 bases, leaving 18 bases between the germline ends. DNA for the CDR3: TGTGCCAGCACCATATCCGGGATGGCCGCAACTAATGAAAAACTGTTTTTT. Protein product: CASTISGMAATNEKLFF.

The genes are TRBV27 and TRBJ1-6, with 8 bases matching TRBD1. Trimming cost V 3 bases and J 7 bases; bases outside gene matches: 5. Germline V gene lookup returns CDR1 MNHEY and CDR2 SMNVEV (reference sequence). The CDR3 is 15 amino acids. The CDR3 sequence: CASSFGDRRNSPLHF. Here the CDR3 DNA reads TGTGCCAGCAGTTTTGGGGACAGGCGGAATTCACCCCTCCACTTT.

V gene TRBV29-1 combines with J gene TRBJ1-5; 7 bases map to TRBD1. The CDR3 totals 12 residues. V lost 4 bases, J lost 7 bases, and 4 bases stayed unmatched. Germline lookup yields CDR1 SQVTM and CDR2 ANQGSEA. CDR3 bases: TGCAGCGTTGCCGACAGGGAGCAGCCCCAGCATTTT. It is translated as CSVADREQPQHF.

The chain uses TRBV2 and TRBJ2-3; D remains ambiguous. The CDR3 is 13 amino acids. CDR1 is SNHLY and CDR2 is FYNNEI in the germline V gene. Trimming shortened V by 2 bases and J by 2 bases, and 5 bases separated the two germline ends. The CDR3: CASSELYTDTQYF. CDR3 DNA: TGTGCCAGCAGTGAACTTTACACAGATACGCAGTATTTT.

This clone was observed a single time. This chain links TRBV2 with TRBJ1-4; no firm D call. The CDR3 loop spans 15 amino acids. Germline values: CDR1 SNHLY, CDR2 FYNNEI. V dropped 2 bases and J dropped 4 bases, with 11 bases sitting between them. The CDR3 sequence: CASSELGQLNEKLFF. In nucleotides, the CDR3 is TGTGCCAGCAGTGAATTAGGTCAGCTTAATGAAAAACTGTTTTTT.

This clone was picked up a small number of times. The chain employs TRBV6-1 and TRBJ2-7; D is unclear. Germline V lookup: CDR1 MNHNS, CDR2 SASEGT. The CDR3 extends over 13 amino acids. The V end was cut by 6 bases, the J end by 3 bases, with 12 bases between. The CDR3 sequence: CASRTSLFYEQYF. In DNA, the CDR3 is TGTGCCAGCAGGACTTCTTTATTCTACGAGCAGTACTTC.

V is TRBV9 and J is TRBJ1-1; possibly TRBD1 for D (5 bases). The germline gives CDR1 SGDLS, CDR2 YYNGEE. This CDR3 is 16 amino acids long. The germline V and J ends were trimmed by 0 bases and 0 bases, with 12 bases remaining between them. The CDR3 DNA reads as TGTGCCAGCAGCGTAGGGCCACAGGTCATGAACACTGAAGCTTTCTTT. Translating gives CASSVGPQVMNTEAFF.

This clone has more than one count but fewer than ten. The chain uses TRBV29-1 and TRBJ2-2; the D is unclear. The V gene lost 6 bases and the J gene lost 0 bases, with 5 bases spanning the gap. The CDR3 is 12 residues long. Per the germline V gene, CDR1 is SQVTM and CDR2 is ANQGSEA. In nucleotides, the CDR3 is TGCAGCGTACAGACGAACACCGGGGAGCTGTTTTTT. This sequence encodes CSVQTNTGELFF.

Details on this clone: Germline and junction disagree at one end, which may indicate a read error. The gene calls are TRBV7-7 and TRBJ2-1; the match to TRBD2 covers 10 bases. The length of the CDR3 is 15 residues. Germline CDR1 SSHAT, CDR2 FNYEAQ (reference sequence). The CDR3 DNA reads TGTGCTAGCAGCGTAGGAGCGGGGGGGCACAATGAGCAGTTCTTC. Protein product: CASSVGAGGHNEQFF.

This clone was seen a single time. V is TRBV30 and J is TRBJ1-5; D might be TRBD1 (5 bases). Deletions cut 4 bases from V and 7 bases from J, with 17 bases between. There are 14 residues in the CDR3. Germline lookup yields CDR1 GTSNPN and CDR2 SVGIG (reference sequence). The CDR3 loop is CAWNPGNSGQPQHF. The CDR3 DNA follows: TGTGCCTGGAACCCAGGGAATTCAGGACAGCCCCAGCATTTT.

This clone has a handful of counts. This chain links TRBV7-9 with TRBJ1-4; D not resolved. Deletions cut 2 bases from V and 7 bases from J, with 11 bases between. The CDR3 is 14 amino acids. CDR1 and CDR2 (germline): SEHNR, FQNEAQ (reference sequence). CDR3 residues: CASSLPGKAEKLFF. For the CDR3, the DNA is TGTGCCAGCAGCTTACCGGGGAAGGCTGAAAAACTGTTTTTT.

This clone appeared many times. J is TRBJ2-7 and V is TRBV5-5; no reliable D call. From germline, CDR1 is SGHKS and CDR2 YYEKEE (reference sequence). The CDR3 contains 12 residues. Trimming removed 5 bases at V and 5 bases at J, with 11 bases between. Here the CDR3 reads CASRLTQHEQYF. The DNA of the CDR3 is TGTGCCAGCAGGCTAACACAGCACGAGCAGTACTTC.

This sequence joins TRBV29-1 and TRBJ2-1; 7 positions match TRBD2. Germline CDR1 is SQVTM and CDR2 is ANQGSEA. The J segment lost 4 bases and the V segment lost 4 bases, leaving 7 bases of the junction unmatched. The CDR3 loop spans 14 amino acids. The CDR3 DNA follows: TGCAGCGTTGTAGCACTAGCGACGTACAATGAGCAGTTCTTC. This sequence encodes CSVVALATYNEQFF.

The rearrangement joins TRBV2 to TRBJ2-6; D is uncertain. This CDR3 spans 16 amino acids. Germline V CDR1 and CDR2: SNHLY, FYNNEI. V lost 2 bases to trimming and J lost 0 bases, with 8 bases between them. The CDR3 loop is CASSEPHYSGANVLTF. DNA of the CDR3: TGTGCCAGCAGTGAACCCCACTACTCTGGGGCCAACGTCCTGACTTTC.

The chain is built from TRBV11-3 and TRBJ2-4, with D possibly matching TRBD1 (6 bases). The CDR3 length is 19 residues. Germline values: CDR1 SGHNT, CDR2 YENEEA. The germline V and J ends were trimmed by 5 bases and 0 bases, with 23 bases remaining between them. CDR3 sequence (DNA): TGTGCCAGCAGCCAAGCCAGCCACAGGGCCTCACTAGCCAAAAACATTCAGTACTTC. Amino acids: CASSQASHRASLAKNIQYF.

This clone was seen a handful of times. This chain connects TRBV9 to TRBJ2-7; D may be TRBD1 or TRBD2 (5 bases each). The germline V gene has CDR1 SGDLS and CDR2 YYNGEE. The CDR3 spans 17 residues. Trimming removed 3 bases from V and 3 bases from J, with 22 bases in between. The CDR3 loop reads CASSGVGQRQGCYEQYF. DNA of the CDR3: TGTGCCAGCAGCGGGGTTGGTCAGCGGCAGGGTTGCTACGAGCAGTACTTC.

The chain joins TRBV10-3 to TRBJ2-4; 8 bases are a match to TRBD2. The CDR3 is made up of 19 amino acids. V was clipped by 6 bases and J by 1 base; unmatched bases: 17. Germline loops: CDR1 ENHRY, CDR2 SYGVKD. The CDR3 sequence: CAIRPGLDYGSGAKNIQYF. The DNA of the CDR3 is TGTGCCATCAGACCGGGACTAGACTACGGATCTGGCGCCAAAAACATTCAGTACTTC.

Written as DNA, the CDR3 is TGTGCCAGCAGCCTCCAGGGGATCCACGAGCAGTACTTC. Amino acid sequence: CASSLQGIHEQYF. The genes are TRBV5-6 and TRBJ2-7, with D perhaps TRBD1 (6 bases). This CDR3 spans 13 amino acids. Trimming removed 4 bases from V and 5 bases from J, with 13 bases in between. CDR1 SGHDT and CDR2 YYEEEE come from the germline V gene.

The chain recombines TRBV6-5 with TRBJ1-1; tentative D call: TRBD1 (5 bases). Germline V gene lookup returns CDR1 MNHEY and CDR2 SVGAGI. V lost 7 bases, J lost 7 bases, and 16 bases lay in between. This CDR3 is built from 13 residues. This CDR3 is CASTPWGSFEAFF. The CDR3 coding sequence is TGTGCCAGCACCCCATGGGGCAGTTTTGAAGCTTTCTTT.

This clone appeared a few times. For the CDR3, the DNA is TGTGCCAGCAGTTACTCGTCAGGGCTGAATTCACCCCTCCACTTT. Translated: CASSYSSGLNSPLHF. V usage is TRBV6-6 and J usage is TRBJ1-6; tentative D call: TRBD1 (5 bases). The germline V and J ends were trimmed by 0 bases and 7 bases, with 10 bases remaining between them. The CDR3 is made up of 15 amino acids. Looked up from germline, CDR1 is MNHNY and CDR2 is SVGAGI (reference sequence).